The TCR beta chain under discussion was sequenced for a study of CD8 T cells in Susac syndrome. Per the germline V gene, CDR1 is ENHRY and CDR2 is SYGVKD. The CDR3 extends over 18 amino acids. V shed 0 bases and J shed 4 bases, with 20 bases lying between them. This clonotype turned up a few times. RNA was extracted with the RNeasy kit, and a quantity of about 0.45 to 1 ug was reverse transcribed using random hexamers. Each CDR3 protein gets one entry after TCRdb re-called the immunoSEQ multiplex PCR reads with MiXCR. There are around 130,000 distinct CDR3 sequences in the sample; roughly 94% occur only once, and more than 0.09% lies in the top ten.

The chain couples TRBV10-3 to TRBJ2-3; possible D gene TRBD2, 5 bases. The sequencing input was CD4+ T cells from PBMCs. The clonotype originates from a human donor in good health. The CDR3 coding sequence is TGTGCCATCAGTGAGTCTAGCGTGGGCGTCTCGCGGGCAGATACGCAGTATTTT. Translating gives CAISESSVGVSRADTQYF.